This TCR beta chain is drawn from a study of glioma-infiltrating T cells after dendritic cell vaccination. Repertoires were generated with immunoSEQ multiplex PCR, while TCRdb's copy carries only in-frame clones and drops some. The sample carries about 64,000 clones, more than 75% recorded once. This TCR was sampled from a human donor with glioblastoma. This specimen was blood, taken before dendritic cell vaccination.

The CDR3 reads CASSFGQGAREQYF. CDR3 nucleotides: TGTGCCAGCAGCTTCGGACAGGGGGCGCGGGAGCAGTACTTC. This sequence joins TRBV5-4 and TRBJ2-7, with 11 positions matching TRBD1. V shed 2 bases, J shed 7 bases, and the junction held 5 bases outside the gene matches. Germline V gene lookup returns CDR1 SGHNT and CDR2 YYREEE (reference sequence). This CDR3 is 14 amino acids long.